This T cell receptor (beta chain) was observed in a study of blood T cell repertoires in COVID-19. Libraries were prepared by immunoSEQ multiplex PCR; TCRdb keeps only in-frame clonotypes and omits some of them. The sample records 35,000 to 40,000 clones, 88% being singletons. Germline V CDR1 and CDR2: SEHNR, FQNEAQ (reference sequence). The CDR3 is made up of 15 amino acids. V dropped 1 base and J dropped 5 bases, with 14 bases sitting between them. The genes are TRBV7-9 and TRBJ1-2, with D perhaps matching TRBD1 (5 bases). The receptor comes from a man in his 70s with active COVID-19. Sequenced input: peripheral blood. The CDR3 nucleotides read TGTGCCAGCAGCTTAGGGAGGGGCGATTCTTATGGCTACACCTTC. This codes for CASSLGRGDSYGYTF.